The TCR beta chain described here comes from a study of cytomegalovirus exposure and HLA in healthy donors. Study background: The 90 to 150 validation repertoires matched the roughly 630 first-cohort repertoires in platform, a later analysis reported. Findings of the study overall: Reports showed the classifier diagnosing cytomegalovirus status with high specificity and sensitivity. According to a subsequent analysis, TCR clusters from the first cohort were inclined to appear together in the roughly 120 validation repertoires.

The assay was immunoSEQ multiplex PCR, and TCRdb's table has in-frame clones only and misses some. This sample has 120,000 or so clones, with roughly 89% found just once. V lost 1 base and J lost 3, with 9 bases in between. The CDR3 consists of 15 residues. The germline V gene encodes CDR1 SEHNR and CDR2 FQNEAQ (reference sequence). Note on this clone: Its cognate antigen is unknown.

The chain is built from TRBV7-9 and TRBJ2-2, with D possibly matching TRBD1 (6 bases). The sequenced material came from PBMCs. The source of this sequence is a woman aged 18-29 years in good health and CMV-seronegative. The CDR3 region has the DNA TGTGCCAGCAGCTTAGTACAGGGCGACACCGGGGAGCTGTTTTTT. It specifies CASSLVQGDTGELFF.